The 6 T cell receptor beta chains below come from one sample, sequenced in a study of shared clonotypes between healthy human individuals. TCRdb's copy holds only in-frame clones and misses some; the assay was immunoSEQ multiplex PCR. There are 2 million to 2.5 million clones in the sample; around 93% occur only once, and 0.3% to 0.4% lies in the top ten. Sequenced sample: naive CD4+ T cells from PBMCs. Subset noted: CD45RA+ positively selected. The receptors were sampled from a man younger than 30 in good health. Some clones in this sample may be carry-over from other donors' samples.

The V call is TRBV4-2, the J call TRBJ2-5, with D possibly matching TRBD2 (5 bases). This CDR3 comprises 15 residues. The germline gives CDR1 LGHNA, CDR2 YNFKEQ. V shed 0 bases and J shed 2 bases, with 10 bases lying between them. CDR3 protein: CASSQDPPGQETQYF. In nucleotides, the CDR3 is TGTGCCAGCAGCCAAGATCCCCCGGGACAAGAGACCCAGTACTTC.

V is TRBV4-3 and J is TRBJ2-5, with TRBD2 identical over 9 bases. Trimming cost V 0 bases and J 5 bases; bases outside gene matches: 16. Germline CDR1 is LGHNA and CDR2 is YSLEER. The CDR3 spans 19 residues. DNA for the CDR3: TGCGCCAGCAGCCAAGATCATCGGGGCGCTAGCGGGACCAAGGAGACCCAGTACTTC. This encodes CASSQDHRGASGTKETQYF.

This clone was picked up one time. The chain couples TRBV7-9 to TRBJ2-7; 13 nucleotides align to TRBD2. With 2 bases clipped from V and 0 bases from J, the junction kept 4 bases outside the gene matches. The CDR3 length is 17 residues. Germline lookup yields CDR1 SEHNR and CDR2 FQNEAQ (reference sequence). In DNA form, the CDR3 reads TGTGCCAGCAGCTTACCCGGGACTAGCGGGGTCTCCTACGAGCAGTACTTC. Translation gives CASSLPGTSGVSYEQYF.

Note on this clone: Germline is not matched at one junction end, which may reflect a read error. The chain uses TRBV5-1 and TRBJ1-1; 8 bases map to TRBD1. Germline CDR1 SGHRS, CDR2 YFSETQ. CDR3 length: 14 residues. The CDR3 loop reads CASRLGTGNTEAFF. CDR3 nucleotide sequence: TGCGCCAGCCGCTTAGGGACAGGGAACACTGAAGCTTTCTTT.

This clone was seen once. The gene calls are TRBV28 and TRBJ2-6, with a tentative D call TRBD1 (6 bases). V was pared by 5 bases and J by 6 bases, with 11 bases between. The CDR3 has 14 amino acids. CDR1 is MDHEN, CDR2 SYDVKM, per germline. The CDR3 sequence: CASSLGQMANVLTF. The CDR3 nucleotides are TGTGCCAGCAGTCTGGGACAAATGGCCAACGTCCTGACTTTC.

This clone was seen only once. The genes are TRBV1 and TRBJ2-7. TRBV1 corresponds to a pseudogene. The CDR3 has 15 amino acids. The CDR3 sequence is CTSSPSPGQTYEQYF. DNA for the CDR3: TGCACCAGCAGCCCAAGTCCCGGGCAGACCTACGAGCAGTACTTC.